These 24 T cell receptor beta chains were all obtained from the same sample, sequenced in a study of T cells in Graves' hyperthyroidism and ophthalmopathy (dated by TCRdb to between 2019 and 2020). Library method: multiplex PCR. Sequenced on an Illumina HiSeq 2000. TCR beta CDR3 regions were amplified from RNA transcripts. The TCR CDR3 was subjected to a first round of RT-PCR using the HTBI primer set and the Qiagen OneStep RT-PCR kit. The public reads were reprocessed in TCRdb via fastp at Q25 and MiXCR, keeping in-frame beta chains. Entries are consolidated by CDR3 protein sequence, retaining the most common genes and DNA. The sample table contains approximately 630,000 distinct CDR3 sequences; only one count was recorded for about 17% of them. The top ten hold less than 4.5% of the sample. Material for sequencing was blood. The source is a woman younger than 45 with Graves' hyperthyroidism.

Regarding this clonotype: The junction departs from the called germline gene at one end, perhaps through a read error. The chain recombines TRBV5-1 with TRBJ2-5; no clear D gene. This CDR3 region has 14 residues. In germline, CDR1 is SGHRS, CDR2 YFSETQ. The chain's CDR3 is CANSLERPQETQYF. CDR3 DNA: TGCGCCAACAGCTTGGAACGCCCCCAAGAGACCCAGTACTTC.

The chain has TRBV20-1 and TRBJ2-3; 11 bases fit TRBD2. From germline, CDR1 is DFQATT and CDR2 SNEGSKA (reference sequence). Losses at the gene ends were 0 bases for V and 5 bases for J; bases not matched to a gene: 4. CDR3 length: 15 amino acids. The CDR3 DNA sequence: TGCAGTGCTAGAGACATTAGCGGGAGGGTAGATACGCAGTATTTT. Amino acid sequence: CSARDISGRVDTQYF.

A few counts support this clonotype. J is TRBJ2-3 and V is TRBV28, with D hard to call. With 6 bases removed from V and 5 bases from J, the gap between germline ends came to 15 bases. This CDR3 region has 14 residues. Per germline, CDR1 MDHEN and CDR2 SYDVKM. The CDR3 here is CASSSTRSRDTQYF. The CDR3 nucleotides read TGTGCCAGCAGCTCTACCCGCTCGAGAGATACGCAGTATTTT. The variable domain in full, completed from reference TRBV28 and TRBJ2-3, reads DVKVTQSSRYLVKRTGEKVFLECVQDMDHENMFWYRQDPGLGLRLIYFSYDVKMKEKGDIPEGYSVSREKKERFSLILESASTNQTSMYLCASSSTRSRDTQYFGPGTRLTVL.

This clonotype was seen only a few times. The CDR3 spells CAISELWEETQYF. CDR3 in DNA: TGTGCCATCAGTGAACTGTGGGAAGAGACCCAGTACTTC. V usage is TRBV10-3 and J usage is TRBJ2-5; D is unclear. This CDR3 region has 13 residues. V shed 3 bases and J shed 3 bases, with 8 bases lying between them. Germline assignment: CDR1 ENHRY and CDR2 SYGVKD.

The sample holds a few counts of this clonotype. The chain carries TRBV5-1 and TRBJ2-1; D possibly corresponds to TRBD2 (7 bases). The germline V gene encodes CDR1 SGHRS and CDR2 YFSETQ. The CDR3 consists of 15 residues. V lost 7 bases, J lost 5 bases, and 19 bases lay in between. The CDR3, as DNA: TGCGCCAGCGATCTCCGGGGGGCGGGTAACAATGAGCAGTTCTTC. Amino acid sequence: CASDLRGAGNNEQFF.

This clonotype showed up just a few times. The rearrangement joins TRBV7-8 to TRBJ2-1; TRBD1 matches at 12 bases. There are 15 residues in the CDR3. Germline CDR1 and CDR2: SGHVS and FQNEAQ. Losses at the gene ends were 2 bases for V and 10 bases for J; bases not matched to a gene: 6. The CDR3 DNA reads as TGTGCCAGCAGCTTAATTTACGGGACAGGGGGCGAGCAGTTCTTC. Residues: CASSLIYGTGGEQFF.

This clonotype was counted many times. The chain carries TRBV6-5 and TRBJ1-2, with D possibly being TRBD1 (6 bases). CDR1 and CDR2 from the germline V gene are MNHEY and SVGAGI. The CDR3 is made up of 18 amino acids. Trimming removed 2 bases from V and 5 bases from J, with 24 bases in between. This CDR3 is CASSYLHPAARGAYGYTF. The CDR3 region has the DNA TGTGCCAGCAGTTACCTCCACCCGGCAGCCAGGGGCGCGTATGGCTACACCTTC.

The chain has TRBV6-5 and TRBJ1-1, with a weak D call TRBD1 (5 bases). The germline CDR1 and CDR2 sequences are MNHEY and SVGAGI. The V end was cut by 0 bases, the J end by 6 bases, with 8 bases between. The CDR3 runs to 13 residues. CDR3 residues: CASSYSRGSEAFF. The CDR3 coding sequence is TGTGCCAGCAGTTACTCGAGGGGATCTGAAGCTTTCTTT.

The chain recombines TRBV7-2 with TRBJ2-7, with D perhaps matching TRBD2 (5 bases). CDR3 length: 14 residues. V lost 1 base, J lost 3 bases, and 10 bases lay in between. CDR1 is SGHTA and CDR2 is FQGNSA in the germline V gene. CDR3 sequence (DNA): TGTGCCAGCAGCTTAGTCGTCCGGGACTACGAGCAGTACTTC. Its translation: CASSLVVRDYEQYF.

Many counts were recorded for this clonotype. This sequence joins TRBV6-1 and TRBJ2-5; 8 nucleotides match TRBD1. This CDR3 has 13 residues. CDR1 and CDR2 (germline): MNHNS, SASEGT. With 6 bases clipped from V and 4 bases from J, the junction kept 4 bases outside the gene matches. Written as DNA, the CDR3 is TGTGCCAGCAGAAAGCAGGGGGCAGAGACCCAGTACTTC. Protein product: CASRKQGAETQYF.

This clonotype appeared a few times. The chain has TRBV6-1 and TRBJ2-1; D might be TRBD1 or TRBD2, each matching 5 bases. Germline V lookup: CDR1 MNHNS, CDR2 SASEGT. The ends were cut back, 5 bases at V and 4 bases at J, with 24 bases in the middle. This CDR3 region has 18 residues. The CDR3 sequence is CASSPLATWGRLYNEQFF. DNA for the CDR3: TGTGCCAGCAGTCCACTTGCGACTTGGGGGAGACTTTACAATGAGCAGTTCTTC.

This clonotype was counted only a few times. The J gene is TRBJ2-7, the V gene TRBV28, with 7 bases lining up with TRBD1. J was trimmed by 4 bases and V by 10 bases; bases with no gene match: 13. This CDR3 is built from 14 residues. Germline values: CDR1 MDHEN, CDR2 SYDVKM. The CDR3: CATWRAGDRYEQYF. DNA for the CDR3: TGTGCCACCTGGCGGGCAGGGGACAGATACGAGCAGTACTTC.

This chain uses TRBV30 with TRBJ2-3, with D maybe TRBD2 (6 bases). Germline lookup yields CDR1 GTSNPN and CDR2 SVGIG (reference sequence). V was shortened by 1 base and J by 0 bases, with 17 bases between the two germline ends. The CDR3 runs to 17 residues. The CDR3 region has the DNA TGTGCCTGGAGTGGGGTCGGCCTAGCGAGGAGCACAGATACGCAGTATTTT. Translating gives CAWSGVGLARSTDTQYF.

This clonotype was observed at least ten times. The CDR3 coding sequence is TGCGCCAGCAGCCCGACGACAGGGGCCACTGAAGCTTTCTTT. This sequence encodes CASSPTTGATEAFF. The chain has TRBV5-1 and TRBJ1-1; 8 bases are shared with TRBD1. Germline CDR1 reads SGHRS; CDR2 reads YFSETQ. The CDR3 loop spans 14 amino acids. With 4 bases clipped from V and 4 bases from J, the junction kept 6 bases outside the gene matches.

Ten or more counts support this clonotype. This chain links TRBV20-1 with TRBJ1-5; D is ambiguous. Trimming left V 1 base short and J 8 bases short, with 12 bases between. Germline V gene sequence: CDR1 DFQATT, CDR2 SNEGSKA (reference sequence). CDR3 length: 13 amino acids. DNA for the CDR3: TGCAGTGCTAGAGTTGAGGTCCTCAAGCCCCAGCATTTT. Amino acid sequence: CSARVEVLKPQHF.

In this sample, this clonotype turned up many times. The CDR3 DNA follows: TGTGCCAGCAGCCAATTTGGCAATCAGCCCCAGCATTTT. Translation gives CASSQFGNQPQHF. The V gene is TRBV14, the J gene TRBJ1-5, with unresolved D. Germline-derived CDR1 and CDR2 are SGHDN and FVKESK. This CDR3 contains 13 residues. Trimming removed 2 bases at V and 2 bases at J, with 4 bases between.

This clonotype was detected a few times. V usage is TRBV24-1 and J usage is TRBJ2-1; possible D gene TRBD1, 6 bases. Per the germline V gene, CDR1 is KGHDR and CDR2 is SFDVKD. The CDR3 is 13 amino acids. V was clipped by 4 bases and J by 8 bases, with 11 bases between them. The CDR3 DNA is TGTGCCACCAGTGACCCCAGGGGACATGAGCAGTTCTTC. It encodes CATSDPRGHEQFF.

The DNA for the CDR3 is TGTGCCAGCAGTGGGAGTTTTAATGAAAAACTGTTTTTT. Its translation is CASSGSFNEKLFF. The chain employs TRBV25-1 and TRBJ1-4; no firm D call. Germline V gene data show CDR1 as MGHDK and CDR2 as SYGVNS. CDR3 size: 13 residues. V gave up 4 bases and J gave up 4 bases, with 7 bases separating them.

This clonotype appeared many times. V and J are TRBV3-1 and TRBJ1-1; TRBD1 might be the D (5 bases). The CDR3 length is 14 residues. V lost 3 bases and J 4 bases, leaving 12 bases between the germline ends. Germline V gene lookup returns CDR1 LGHDT and CDR2 YNNKEL (reference sequence). CDR3 loop: CASSQRGLGTEAFF. In nucleotides, the CDR3 is TGTGCCAGCAGCCAGAGGGGCCTGGGCACTGAAGCTTTCTTT.

This clonotype was counted at least ten times. Here the CDR3 DNA reads TGTGCCAGCAGCGCGCAGGGCTATGCGGATACGCAGTATTTT. Protein product: CASSAQGYADTQYF. The chain recombines TRBV11-3 with TRBJ2-3; weak D call: TRBD1 (5 bases). This CDR3 has 14 amino acids. Germline V CDR1 and CDR2: SGHNT, YENEEA. V was clipped by 5 bases and J by 6 bases, with 15 bases between them.

This clonotype was seen a single time. This could be a read error, since a much larger clone is one nucleotide away. This chain joins TRBV12-3 or TRBV12-4 and TRBJ2-2, with D tentatively TRBD2 (5 bases). Trimming stripped 6 bases from V and 2 bases from J, with 13 bases between. This CDR3 contains 15 residues. For the CDR3, the DNA is TGTGCCAGCAGGCGGGCCGCGGTAAACACCGGGGAGCTGTTTTTT. This encodes CASRRAAVNTGELFF.

This clonotype was seen many times. The chain recombines TRBV12-3 or TRBV12-4 with TRBJ2-3; D unresolved. Between the trimmed V and J ends, which lost 6 bases and 0 bases, there was a span of 7 bases. The CDR3 is 13 residues long. The CDR3 loop is CASRSYSTDTQYF. The DNA for the CDR3 is TGTGCCAGCAGGTCCTATAGCACAGATACGCAGTATTTT.

This clonotype was picked up one time. The chain employs TRBV6-1 and TRBJ1-1, with 11 bases aligning to TRBD1. Germline V gene lookup returns CDR1 MNHNS and CDR2 SASEGT. J gave up 3 bases and V 2 bases, and 5 bases lay outside the gene matches. This CDR3 region has 16 residues. CDR3 nucleotide sequence: TGTGCCAGCAGTGAATTTTCGGGACAGGGGGACACTGAAGCTTTCTTT. Its protein product is CASSEFSGQGDTEAFF.

This clonotype turned up a few times. The V call is TRBV5-5, the J call TRBJ1-1; 8 nucleotides match TRBD1. V was pared by 0 bases and J by 5 bases, with 9 bases of the junction left unmatched. The CDR3 contains 16 residues. Germline lookup yields CDR1 SGHKS and CDR2 YYEKEE (reference sequence). CDR3 amino acids: CASSLEQGVRVTEAFF. The CDR3 nucleotides read TGTGCCAGCAGCTTGGAACAGGGGGTAAGGGTGACTGAAGCTTTCTTT. The full variable domain, in which reference TRBV5-5 and TRBJ1-1 provide the parts outside the CDR3, is DAGVTQSPTHLIKTRGQQVTLRCSPISGHKSVSWYQQVLGQGPQFIFQYYEKEERGRGNFPDRFSARQFPNYSSELNVNALLLGDSALYLCASSLEQGVRVTEAFFGQGTRLTVV.